What follows describes a single T cell receptor beta chain. This sample was included in a study of T cell responses to AZD1222 COVID-19 vaccine. The V end lost 1 base, the J end lost 0 bases, and 4 bases lay between the germline ends. The CDR3 spans 13 residues. The V gene's germline CDR1 is SGHKS and CDR2 YYEKEE (reference sequence). Sequenced by immunoSEQ multiplex PCR; TCRdb stores in-frame clones only, minus some. Of 200,000 or so clones in the sample, 92% were seen once. The genes are TRBV5-5 and TRBJ1-1; D gene unclear. This TCR was sampled from an adult in good health. Sequenced material: peripheral blood, taken on day 0 of AZD1222 vaccination. The DNA for the CDR3 is TGTGCCAGCAGCTTGACCGTGAACACTGAAGCTTTCTTT. This encodes CASSLTVNTEAFF.